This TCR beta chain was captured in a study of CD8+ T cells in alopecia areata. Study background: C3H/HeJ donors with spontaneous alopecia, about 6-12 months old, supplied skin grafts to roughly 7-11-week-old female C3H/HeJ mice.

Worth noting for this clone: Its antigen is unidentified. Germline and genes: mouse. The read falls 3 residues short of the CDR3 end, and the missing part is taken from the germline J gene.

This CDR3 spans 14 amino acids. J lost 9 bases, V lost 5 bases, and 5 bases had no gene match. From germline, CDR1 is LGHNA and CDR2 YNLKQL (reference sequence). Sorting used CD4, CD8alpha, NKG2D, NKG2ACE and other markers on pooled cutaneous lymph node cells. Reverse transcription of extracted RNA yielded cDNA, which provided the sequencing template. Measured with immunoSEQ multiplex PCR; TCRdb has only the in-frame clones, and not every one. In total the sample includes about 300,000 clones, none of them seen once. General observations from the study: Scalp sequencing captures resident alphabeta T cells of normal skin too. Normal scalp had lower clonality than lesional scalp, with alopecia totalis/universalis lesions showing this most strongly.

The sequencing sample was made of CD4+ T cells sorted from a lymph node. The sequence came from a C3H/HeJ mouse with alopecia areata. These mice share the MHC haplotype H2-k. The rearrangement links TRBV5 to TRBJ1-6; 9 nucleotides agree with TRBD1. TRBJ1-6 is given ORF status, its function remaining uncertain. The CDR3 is CASSSNRGRSPLYF. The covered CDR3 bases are TGTGCCAGCAGCTCAAACAGGGGGCGTTCGCCC.